This record looks at one TCR beta chain sequence and its context. This receptor's antigen is unknown. One base away there is no much larger clone; base qualities are not given. Library preparation used the immunoSEQ multiplex PCR assay. A mixture of 60 forward primers for TCR Vbeta segments and 13 reverse primers for TCR Jbeta segments was used in the multiplex PCR. A multiplex PCR assay on genomic DNA amplified the CDR3 region of rearranged TCR beta genes. Amplified TCR beta libraries were sequenced as 87-base-pair reads on the Illumina HiSeq System. For the original study's pipeline: In a later analysis, some 80 million unique TCR beta chains were counted across the 690 or so repertoires, and roughly 11 million of these chains were shared by at least two donors. Raw reads were error-corrected and collapsed into unique sequences with a nearest-neighbor algorithm that merged closely related sequences to remove PCR and sequencing errors. V, D and J gene segments were assigned by aligning CDR3 sequences to IMGT reference sequences. For a sequence to be retained, at least a six-nucleotide match to both a V gene segment and a J gene segment was required. A rearrangement counted as productive if the CDR3 had no stop codons and remained in frame with V and J, and every other rearrangement counted as non-productive. CDR3 was defined according to IMGT convention as the region running from the second conserved V-encoded cysteine to the conserved J-encoded phenylalanine. The earlier analysis of 500 to 600 of the donors excluded sequences that lacked an unambiguous match to a single V gene segment. In an earlier analysis of a few hundred of the donors, a V segment was called functional when productive rearrangements were above 56.7%, and segregating when the standard deviation between donors exceeded 5%. A statistical classification framework was built to diagnose cytomegalovirus status from the catalog of TCR beta chain sequences. V and J gene assignment, in a later analysis, came from comparing TCR nucleotide sequences with IMGT/GENE-DB human TR gene sequences. Using the TCRdist pipeline, a later analysis assigned CDR3 sequences along with most-parsimonious VDJ recombination scenarios. In a later analysis, each TCR beta chain was defined by its CDR3 amino acid sequence together with its V-gene family, and reads lacking a unique V-gene family were excluded. A later analysis removed nearly 600 highly shared, low-generation-probability nucleotide sequences to deal with suspected cross-contamination and a sequencing artifact. For each public chain, a later analysis derived a clonal expansion index from normalized ranks of inferred template counts within each repertoire. A later analysis computed generation probabilities with a VDJ recombination model fitted to out-of-frame rearrangements, and checked the results against IGoR. In a later analysis, hypergeometric tests were used to score TCR-TCR, TCR-HLA and TCR-CMV co-occurrence, with a repertoire-size bias correction applied to TCR pairs. A later analysis estimated false discovery rates by permuting HLA or CMV assignments 20 times. A later analysis grouped co-occurring TCRs with DBSCAN, adding TCRdist sequence similarity when clustering within HLA-allele-positive subsets. Repertoires with fewer than 30,000 or more than 120,000 public chains, plus five repertoires with anomalous nucleotide sharing, were excluded from co-occurrence clustering. TCRdb limited this immuneACCESS table to in-frame rearrangements with V and J called. A share of clones is missing; checked studies link under half to unresolved V genes, and the rest is unexplained. The DNA gave D and trimming, while V, J and clone size come from that table. This sample lists approximately 170,000 clones; 85% were detected once. 1% of the sample goes to the ten largest clones.

These data originate in a study of cytomegalovirus exposure and HLA in healthy donors (dated by TCRdb to about 2017). Broadly, across the study: In an earlier analysis of some 610 of the donors, 276 Gb of sequence data and some 100 million unique TCR beta sequences from roughly 190 million T cells were reported. In a later genetic analysis, genome-wide SNP genotypes for about three fifths of the roughly 670 donors were used, and that subset was treated as a discovery cohort. The study used immunosequencing to profile the T cell repertoires of about 670 subjects and linked those repertoires to cytomegalovirus serostatus. An earlier analysis of about 620 of the donors applied high-throughput TCR beta sequencing to assess whether each TCR beta V gene segment acted as functional or pseudogenic. All discovery cohort repertoires had been generated using a single sequencing platform. A separate validation cohort of approximately 130 different subjects was used in addition to the roughly 640-subject first cohort. An early release that covered several hundred HLA-typed donors contained approximately 300 gigabases of sequencing data and tens of millions of unique TCR sequences. About five DR-DQ haplotypes were treated as single units for association and clustering because of strong linkage in the cohort. The later analysis used no new phenotypic data to find candidate immune exposures, relying instead on TCR beta sequences and their occurrence across donors. Typing coverage varied by locus: roughly 620-630 donors for A, B, C, DRB1 and DQB1; roughly 520 for DQA1; about 570 for DPA1; around 490 for DPB1. Donor age, sex, ethnicity and CMV serostatus were compiled alongside the repertoire data. In a later analysis, previously published TCR beta repertoires from 666 donors were re-analyzed and high-resolution HLA genotyping was added so that TCR occurrence patterns could be studied. Both class I and class II loci were covered by HLA typing, at four-digit resolution. To predict cytomegalovirus infection status, the study brought together high-throughput TCR immunosequencing, statistical association of individual TCRs with disease status, and machine learning. The study aimed to test whether cataloging public T cell receptors could reveal signatures of past pathogen exposure. Among the approximately 420 genotyped donors, approximately 81% belonged to the genetic ancestry cluster associated with self-reported Caucasian donors. Among roughly 370 genotyped donors of the cohort, an average of around 240,000 unique TCR beta nucleotide sequences were sequenced per donor, 15% to 20% of them non-productive.

Here is what the overall study found, with its caveats: A further reported finding was that TCR beta sequences accurately predicted the HLA-A and HLA-B alleles for most subjects in the first cohort. In this cohort, only TCR beta chains were sequenced, and detectable features were limited by the absence of alpha or paired-chain data. Cytomegalovirus status was reported to be diagnosed by the classifier with high specificity and sensitivity in both the original and validation cohorts. The presence/absence analyses assumed that sequencing depth was roughly uniform across donors, and that assumption may not be true. A cluster of highly shared sequence variants was judged likely to be a technical artifact of the sequencing pipeline. Correlated functional status among segregating V segments might be attributable to linkage disequilibrium, but an unknown experimental factor could not be ruled out. When HLA alleles, especially DR and DQ, strongly co-occurred, TCR associations were difficult to assign to individual alleles. The earlier analysis of approximately 560 of the donors excluded fewer than 20 rarely observed V segments, including chromosome 9 orphons, because counts were too low. A later analysis found that TCR association rates varied across HLA loci, with DRB1 alleles showing the most associated TCRs and HLA-C alleles the fewest. In a later analysis, some 18,000 TCR beta sequences were associated with specific HLA alleles at a false discovery rate of 0.05. In an earlier analysis of several hundred of the donors, most TCR beta V segments were observed in productive rearrangements about 90% or about 30% of the time, broadly matching IMGT annotations. Most TCR sequences were seen in very few donors, while some public TCRs were found in many individuals. The authors suggested that the approach could potentially be generalized to other disease states and immunological phenotypes. A later genetic analysis reported fewer N-insertions in productive TCRs among donors in an Asian-associated ancestry cluster than the roughly 640-donor mean. For the cohort, immune exposure information was limited to CMV serostatus. A total of 164 TCR beta chains were listed by the study as associated with cytomegalovirus. According to a later analysis, parvovirus B19, influenza, CMV and Epstein-Barr virus appeared linked to several top co-occurrence clusters. Compared with equally common non-associated chains, HLA-associated TCR beta chains in a later analysis were more clonally expanded and had lower generation probabilities. In vitro tests confirmed that a few of the cytomegalovirus-associated TCR beta chains recognize cytomegalovirus antigens. HLA typing was unavailable for some donors at each locus, so association tests used only the typed subset. According to a later analysis, most CMV-associated TCR beta chains appeared to be HLA-restricted, and the HLA associations seemed to be driven largely by CMV exposure. V-gene and J-gene trimming of TCR beta chains was associated with a missense DCLRE1C variant in a later genetic analysis, and the association was replicated in an independent cohort.

The cohort consisted of 670 or so healthy bone marrow donors. At the time of sampling, every cohort member was nominally healthy, though immune exposures that went unrecorded were likely present. The donor tested CMV seronegative and was one of the 352 seronegative cohort members. A peripheral blood sample was provided by each donor, and peripheral blood mononuclear cells were used for TCR beta sequencing. The Qiagen DNeasy Blood Extraction Kit was used to extract genomic DNA from the blood cell samples. This receptor was identified in a boy younger than 10 in good health and CMV-seronegative. Sequencing used PBMCs.

The DNA reads as follows: TGCAGCTGCACAGGGCATTGGGGGAATGAAAAACTGTTTTTT. This codes for CSCTGHWGNEKLFF. The rearranged chain carries TRBV29-1 and TRBJ1-4; TRBD1 is possibly the D segment (6 matching bases). The CDR3 goes from the cysteine to the phenylalanine over 14 residues. The retained sequence is limited to the CDR3, 42 bases, with the frame set at the first base. V gives up 8 bases and J gives up 5 bases, and the segment between their germline ends measures 18 bases. Based on the germline V gene, the CDR1 and CDR2 sequences are SQVTM and ANQGSEA.